The rows below give T cell receptor beta chains drawn from one sample of a study of siplizumab effects on memory and regulatory T cells. Profiled with immunoSEQ multiplex PCR; TCRdb holds only in-frame clones, not every one. In the table there are 75,000 to 100,000 clones, 90% to 95% of which are singletons. The sample taken for sequencing was non-Treg CD4+ T cells sorted from blood. These receptors were obtained from a human donor in good health. CDR3s include the opening cysteine and the closing phenylalanine or tryptophan. Fields, in order: CDR3 DNA, CDR3 protein, D gene, V gene, clone size, J gene. The D gene is left open where the match is weak. Clone size appears in some rows only: once, few, many, or a class for an expanded clone.

CDR3nt: TGTGCCAGCAGTTACGAGTCGGGGGCCGGCACAGATACGCAGTATTTT
CDR3aa: CASSYESGAGTDTQYF
d_gene: NA
v_gene: TRBV6-5
abundance: NA
j_gene: TRBJ2-3

CDR3nt: TGCGCCAGCAGCGTGCTAGCGGGAGGGGAGCAGTTCTTC
CDR3aa: CASSVLAGGEQFF
d_gene: TRBD2
v_gene: TRBV4-1
abundance: NA
j_gene: TRBJ2-1

CDR3nt: TGTGCCAGCAGCTTAAAGGGGCCCTACAATGAGCAGTTCTTC
CDR3aa: CASSLKGPYNEQFF
d_gene: NA
v_gene: TRBV7-3
abundance: NA
j_gene: TRBJ2-1

CDR3nt: TGTGCCAGTAGTATGGGTAGCGGGAGGGCACTGATTACTAGCTCCTACAATGAGCAGTTCTTC
CDR3aa: CASSMGSGRALITSSYNEQFF
d_gene: TRBD2
v_gene: TRBV19
abundance: NA
j_gene: TRBJ2-1

CDR3nt: TGTGCCAGCAGCCCCCAGGGGACAGTCTTCGAGACCCAGTACTTC
CDR3aa: CASSPQGTVFETQYF
d_gene: TRBD1
v_gene: TRBV9
abundance: NA
j_gene: TRBJ2-5

CDR3nt: TGTGCTAGTGGTTCGCCAACTCCCGGACAGTACAATGAGCAGTTCTTC
CDR3aa: CASGSPTPGQYNEQFF
d_gene: NA
v_gene: TRBV12-5
abundance: NA
j_gene: TRBJ2-1

CDR3nt: TGTGCCAGCAGCCCCCCCATCGGGGCCAAAAACATTCAGTACTTC
CDR3aa: CASSPPIGAKNIQYF
d_gene: NA
v_gene: TRBV7-9
abundance: NA
j_gene: TRBJ2-4

CDR3nt: TGTGCCAGCAGTTACAGGGGTGGGGGCCAAGAGACCCAGTACTTC
CDR3aa: CASSYRGGGQETQYF
d_gene: NA
v_gene: TRBV6-5
abundance: NA
j_gene: TRBJ2-5

CDR3nt: TGTGCCAGCAGCTTAGCGGGAGGACCCACATATACGCAGTATTTT
CDR3aa: CASSLAGGPTYTQYF
d_gene: TRBD2
v_gene: TRBV5-5
abundance: NA
j_gene: TRBJ2-3

CDR3nt: TGTGCCAGCTCCGACGGAGATACGCAGTATTTT
CDR3aa: CASSDGDTQYF
d_gene: NA
v_gene: TRBV18
abundance: NA
j_gene: TRBJ2-3

CDR3nt: TGTGCCAGTAGCAAGCCCGGTATCTCCTACAATGAGCAGTTCTTC
CDR3aa: CASSKPGISYNEQFF
d_gene: NA
v_gene: TRBV19
abundance: NA
j_gene: TRBJ2-1

CDR3nt: TGTGCCAGCAGTGAACTTAGCTATGGCTACACCTTC
CDR3aa: CASSELSYGYTF
d_gene: NA
v_gene: TRBV6-1
abundance: few
j_gene: TRBJ1-2

CDR3nt: TGTGCCAGCAGTTTCCCCAACTCCAACAGGGTTGAGAACACTGAAGCTTTCTTT
CDR3aa: CASSFPNSNRVENTEAFF
d_gene: NA
v_gene: TRBV27
abundance: NA
j_gene: TRBJ1-1

CDR3nt: TGTGCCAGCAGTCCCGGGGGAGGGGCCCCCGGGGAGCTGTTTTTT
CDR3aa: CASSPGGGAPGELFF
d_gene: TRBD2
v_gene: TRBV9
abundance: NA
j_gene: TRBJ2-2

CDR3nt: TGTGCCAGCAGCTATCAACAGGGATCTAACTATGGCTACACCTTC
CDR3aa: CASSYQQGSNYGYTF
d_gene: NA
v_gene: TRBV5-5
abundance: NA
j_gene: TRBJ1-2

CDR3nt: TGTGCCAGCTCACCATTCGGGACAGGGGGCCCCCTCTACGAGCAGTACTTC
CDR3aa: CASSPFGTGGPLYEQYF
d_gene: TRBD1
v_gene: TRBV18
abundance: NA
j_gene: TRBJ2-7

CDR3nt: TGTGCCAGCAGCGTAGAGGATGTATCCACCGGGGAGCTGTTTTTT
CDR3aa: CASSVEDVSTGELFF
d_gene: NA
v_gene: TRBV9
abundance: NA
j_gene: TRBJ2-2

CDR3nt: TGTGCCAGCAGCTGGGGGATTTCCTATGGCTACACCTTC
CDR3aa: CASSWGISYGYTF
d_gene: NA
v_gene: TRBV7-8
abundance: NA
j_gene: TRBJ1-2

CDR3nt: TGTGCCACCAGCAGAGTTCGGCAGGGGGACGAAAAACTGTTTTTT
CDR3aa: CATSRVRQGDEKLFF
d_gene: TRBD1
v_gene: TRBV15
abundance: NA
j_gene: TRBJ1-4

CDR3nt: TGCGCCAGCAGCCAACACAGGGGGTCTGGAAACACCATATATTTT
CDR3aa: CASSQHRGSGNTIYF
d_gene: TRBD1
v_gene: TRBV4-1
abundance: NA
j_gene: TRBJ1-3

CDR3nt: TGTGCCAGCAGCCTGGGGGGGTCCGAAAAACTGTTTTTT
CDR3aa: CASSLGGSEKLFF
d_gene: NA
v_gene: TRBV16
abundance: NA
j_gene: TRBJ1-4

CDR3nt: TGTGCCAGCAGCCCCCGGACAGGGGGGTATGGCTACACCTTC
CDR3aa: CASSPRTGGYGYTF
d_gene: TRBD1
v_gene: TRBV5-6
abundance: NA
j_gene: TRBJ1-2

CDR3nt: TGCAGCGTCGGAGGTGGCAGGGGGTCGGTTGGAAACACCATATATTTT
CDR3aa: CSVGGGRGSVGNTIYF
d_gene: TRBD1
v_gene: TRBV29-1
abundance: NA
j_gene: TRBJ1-3

CDR3nt: TGCGCCAGCAGCCAAGCTTGGGGGGTTATGAACACTGAAGCTTTCTTT
CDR3aa: CASSQAWGVMNTEAFF
d_gene: NA
v_gene: TRBV4-1
abundance: NA
j_gene: TRBJ1-1

CDR3nt: TGTGCCACCAGCAGAGATGCCCCCTACCAAGAGACCCAGTACTTC
CDR3aa: CATSRDAPYQETQYF
d_gene: NA
v_gene: TRBV15
abundance: NA
j_gene: TRBJ2-5

CDR3nt: TGTGCCAGCAGGCAGACACTTAACACCGGGGAGCTGTTTTTT
CDR3aa: CASRQTLNTGELFF
d_gene: NA
v_gene: TRBV7-3
abundance: NA
j_gene: TRBJ2-2

CDR3nt: TGTGCCAGCAGCTTAGAAGCTTTGGGCACAGATACGCAGTATTTT
CDR3aa: CASSLEALGTDTQYF
d_gene: NA
v_gene: TRBV11-2
abundance: NA
j_gene: TRBJ2-3

CDR3nt: TGTGCCAGCGGGGGTTTTAATGAAAAACTGTTTTTT
CDR3aa: CASGGFNEKLFF
d_gene: NA
v_gene: TRBV5-8
abundance: NA
j_gene: TRBJ1-4

CDR3nt: TGTGCCAGCAGCGAAGTGTTCTCTGGAAACACCATATATTTT
CDR3aa: CASSEVFSGNTIYF
d_gene: NA
v_gene: TRBV11-2
abundance: NA
j_gene: TRBJ1-3

CDR3nt: TGCGCCAGCAGCCTCCGTGGGACAGCCAGTCAAGAGACCCAGTACTTC
CDR3aa: CASSLRGTASQETQYF
d_gene: TRBD1
v_gene: TRBV4-1
abundance: NA
j_gene: TRBJ2-5

CDR3nt: TGTGCCAGCAGCCAAGACGGGATAGAGGGGACCCAGTACTTC
CDR3aa: CASSQDGIEGTQYF
d_gene: NA
v_gene: TRBV4-2
abundance: NA
j_gene: TRBJ2-5

CDR3nt: TGTGCCAGCAGCTGGGGACTAGTGAGCAATGAGCAGTTCTTC
CDR3aa: CASSWGLVSNEQFF
d_gene: TRBD2
v_gene: TRBV5-6
abundance: NA
j_gene: TRBJ2-1

CDR3nt: TGTGCCAGCAGCTCCGGGGACAGTAAAGCTTTCTTT
CDR3aa: CASSSGDSKAFF
d_gene: TRBD1
v_gene: TRBV28
abundance: once
j_gene: TRBJ1-1

CDR3nt: TGTGCCTGGAGTGTACGTCTGGACATTCAGTACTTC
CDR3aa: CAWSVRLDIQYF
d_gene: NA
v_gene: TRBV30
abundance: NA
j_gene: TRBJ2-4

CDR3nt: TGTGCCAGCAGCCAAAGCTCCGGGGGAGGGGTGAACACTGAAGCTTTCTTT
CDR3aa: CASSQSSGGGVNTEAFF
d_gene: NA
v_gene: TRBV4-2
abundance: few
j_gene: TRBJ1-1

CDR3nt: TGTGCCAGCAGCCACGTCGGAGGAGCGGGAATTCCCTACGAGCAGTACTTC
CDR3aa: CASSHVGGAGIPYEQYF
d_gene: TRBD2
v_gene: TRBV7-2
abundance: NA
j_gene: TRBJ2-7

CDR3nt: TGTGCCAGCTCACCACGGTTTGGTCTAGGGACAGATACGCAGTATTTT
CDR3aa: CASSPRFGLGTDTQYF
d_gene: NA
v_gene: TRBV18
abundance: NA
j_gene: TRBJ2-3

CDR3nt: TGTGCCAGCAGCTTCAAAGCGGGGTATTACGAGCAGTACTTC
CDR3aa: CASSFKAGYYEQYF
d_gene: TRBD2
v_gene: TRBV11-3
abundance: once
j_gene: TRBJ2-7

CDR3nt: TGTGCCAGTAGTATATCGGAGAGGCACCGGCCTAGAGGAAGACAGCCCCAGCATTTT
CDR3aa: CASSISERHRPRGRQPQHF
d_gene: NA
v_gene: TRBV19
abundance: NA
j_gene: TRBJ1-5

CDR3nt: TGTGCCAGCAGCTTTCTTCGAGGGAACACTGAAGCTTTCTTT
CDR3aa: CASSFLRGNTEAFF
d_gene: NA
v_gene: TRBV5-5
abundance: NA
j_gene: TRBJ1-1

CDR3nt: TGCGCCAGCAGCTTCTCAGGGGAGGGCTACACCTTC
CDR3aa: CASSFSGEGYTF
d_gene: NA
v_gene: TRBV5-1
abundance: NA
j_gene: TRBJ1-2

CDR3nt: TGTGCCATCAGTAGGTTACAGGGAGGAGAGACCCAGTACTTC
CDR3aa: CAISRLQGGETQYF
d_gene: NA
v_gene: TRBV10-3
abundance: NA
j_gene: TRBJ2-5

CDR3nt: TGTGCCAGCATTCGGACTAGCGGGGGTCACTACGAGCAGTACTTC
CDR3aa: CASIRTSGGHYEQYF
d_gene: TRBD2
v_gene: TRBV6-5
abundance: once
j_gene: TRBJ2-7

CDR3nt: TGTGCCAGCAGTCCTAGCGGGAGGGCGTACGAGCAGTACTTC
CDR3aa: CASSPSGRAYEQYF
d_gene: TRBD2
v_gene: TRBV25-1
abundance: NA
j_gene: TRBJ2-7

CDR3nt: TGTGCCAGCAGCTTGGGGGCCCCGCGAAACAATGAGCAGTTCTTC
CDR3aa: CASSLGAPRNNEQFF
d_gene: NA
v_gene: TRBV7-2
abundance: NA
j_gene: TRBJ2-1

CDR3nt: TGTGCCAGCAGCTTACAACAGGGAAGCGCTGAAGCTTTCTTT
CDR3aa: CASSLQQGSAEAFF
d_gene: NA
v_gene: TRBV7-8
abundance: once
j_gene: TRBJ1-1

CDR3nt: TGTGCCAGCAGCTGGGACACCGGGGAGCTGTTTTTT
CDR3aa: CASSWDTGELFF
d_gene: NA
v_gene: TRBV7-9
abundance: once
j_gene: TRBJ2-2

CDR3nt: TGTGCCAGCAGCTTAGTCCTAGCGGGAGAGACCCAGTACTTC
CDR3aa: CASSLVLAGETQYF
d_gene: TRBD2
v_gene: TRBV7-2
abundance: once
j_gene: TRBJ2-5

CDR3nt: TGTGCCAGCAGCCGAGAGGGATATGAGCAGTTCTTC
CDR3aa: CASSREGYEQFF
d_gene: NA
v_gene: TRBV9
abundance: NA
j_gene: TRBJ2-1

CDR3nt: TGTGCCAGCAGTGAAGCCGTTGTGAGGGAGCAGTTCTTC
CDR3aa: CASSEAVVREQFF
d_gene: NA
v_gene: TRBV6-1
abundance: NA
j_gene: TRBJ2-1

CDR3nt: TGTGCCAGCAGCTTGGGTCAGCATTCGAACATTCAGTACTTC
CDR3aa: CASSLGQHSNIQYF
d_gene: NA
v_gene: TRBV5-4
abundance: NA
j_gene: TRBJ2-4

CDR3nt: TGTGCCATCAGTGAGCCCGGGACTAGCGGGGGCCAAGATACGCAGTATTTT
CDR3aa: CAISEPGTSGGQDTQYF
d_gene: TRBD2
v_gene: TRBV10-3
abundance: NA
j_gene: TRBJ2-3

CDR3nt: TGTGCCAGCAGACAAAGACTAGCGGGAGGGGAGACCCAGTACTTC
CDR3aa: CASRQRLAGGETQYF
d_gene: TRBD2
v_gene: TRBV6-6
abundance: once
j_gene: TRBJ2-5

CDR3nt: TGTGCCAGCAGCTTAGCGGCGGGCGCAATCACAGATACGCAGTATTTT
CDR3aa: CASSLAAGAITDTQYF
d_gene: NA
v_gene: TRBV7-2
abundance: NA
j_gene: TRBJ2-3

CDR3nt: TGTGCCAGCAGCCAAGTTGCAACTAATGAAAAACTGTTTTTT
CDR3aa: CASSQVATNEKLFF
d_gene: NA
v_gene: TRBV4-2
abundance: NA
j_gene: TRBJ1-4

CDR3nt: TGTGCCTGGCACCCCGGCCAGGGCCCCACTGAAGCTTTCTTT
CDR3aa: CAWHPGQGPTEAFF
d_gene: NA
v_gene: TRBV30
abundance: NA
j_gene: TRBJ1-1

CDR3nt: TGTGCCAGCAGCTTAGGAGATGACACTGAAGCTTTCTTT
CDR3aa: CASSLGDDTEAFF
d_gene: NA
v_gene: TRBV5-5
abundance: NA
j_gene: TRBJ1-1